This is a list of T cell receptor beta chains from one sample in a study of cytomegalovirus exposure and HLA in healthy donors. Clones were read by immunoSEQ multiplex PCR, and TCRdb kept only the in-frame ones, dropping some. The profile shows 70,000 to 85,000 clones, around 62% of them singletons. Sequenced input: PBMCs. The receptors stem from a male donor in good health and CMV-seropositive. The CDR3 runs from the conserved cysteine through the conserved F or W. The D gene is left open where the match is weak. A clone size is listed for some rows: how often the clone was seen (once, few, many), or a class if it is expanded.

CDR3 DNA: TGTGCCAGCAGTTTCGATAGACAGTACACTGAAGCTTTCTTT
CDR3 protein: CASSFDRQYTEAFF
J gene: TRBJ1-1
CDR3 length: 14
V gene: TRBV27
clone size: few
D gene: NA

CDR3 DNA: TGTGCCAGCAGCTCCGGACGGGAAGCAACTAATGAAAAACTGTTTTTT
CDR3 protein: CASSSGREATNEKLFF
J gene: TRBJ1-4
CDR3 length: 16
V gene: TRBV7-6
clone size: NA
D gene: NA

CDR3 DNA: TGTGCCAGCAAACTGGGTGGGGGGAAAGAGACCCAGTACTTC
CDR3 protein: CASKLGGGKETQYF
J gene: TRBJ2-5
CDR3 length: 14
V gene: TRBV6-5
clone size: few
D gene: NA

CDR3 DNA: TGTGCCAGCAGTGAAGCAAGAACAGGGGATCAGCCCCAGCATTTT
CDR3 protein: CASSEARTGDQPQHF
J gene: TRBJ1-5
CDR3 length: 15
V gene: TRBV6-1
clone size: NA
D gene: TRBD1

CDR3 DNA: TGTGCCAGCAGTTTACTTTTATACGAGCAGTACTTC
CDR3 protein: CASSLLLYEQYF
J gene: TRBJ2-7
CDR3 length: 12
V gene: TRBV28
clone size: NA
D gene: NA

CDR3 DNA: TGTGCCAGCAGTGCACGGGACAGCGGAAACACCATATATTTT
CDR3 protein: CASSARDSGNTIYF
J gene: TRBJ1-3
CDR3 length: 14
V gene: TRBV28
clone size: NA
D gene: TRBD1

CDR3 DNA: TGTGCCAGCCGGGACAGGAGGCAGTATTTT
CDR3 protein: CASRDRRQYF
J gene: TRBJ2-3
CDR3 length: 10
V gene: TRBV5-5
clone size: NA
D gene: TRBD1

CDR3 DNA: TGTGCCAGCAGCCGAGGCTCCAGTGAGCAGTTCTTC
CDR3 protein: CASSRGSSEQFF
J gene: TRBJ2-1
CDR3 length: 12
V gene: TRBV7-9
clone size: NA
D gene: NA

CDR3 DNA: TGTGCCAGCAGCAATCTGGGACAGGGGGCTGGGGCCAACGTCCTGACTTTC
CDR3 protein: CASSNLGQGAGANVLTF
J gene: TRBJ2-6
CDR3 length: 17
V gene: TRBV4-2
clone size: few
D gene: TRBD1

CDR3 DNA: TGTGCCCGGGACACCAGGGGGGATACGCAGTATTTT
CDR3 protein: CARDTRGDTQYF
J gene: TRBJ2-3
CDR3 length: 12
V gene: TRBV30
clone size: NA
D gene: TRBD1

CDR3 DNA: TGTGCCAGCAGCGCTGGGAGGGGCTCGGCACCCCTCCACTTT
CDR3 protein: CASSAGRGSAPLHF
J gene: TRBJ1-6
CDR3 length: 14
V gene: TRBV9
clone size: few
D gene: NA

CDR3 DNA: TGTGCCAGCAGCATCACAGATACGCAGTATTTT
CDR3 protein: CASSITDTQYF
J gene: TRBJ2-3
CDR3 length: 11
V gene: TRBV6-1
clone size: NA
D gene: NA

CDR3 DNA: TGTGCCATCAGTGAGGCCCCTCTGCGGGAGGGCCCTTACGAGCAGTACTTC
CDR3 protein: CAISEAPLREGPYEQYF
J gene: TRBJ2-7
CDR3 length: 17
V gene: TRBV10-3
clone size: NA
D gene: TRBD2

CDR3 DNA: TGCGCCAGCAGCTCGAGCGGGGGTTCCTACAATGAGCAGTTCTTC
CDR3 protein: CASSSSGGSYNEQFF
J gene: TRBJ2-1
CDR3 length: 15
V gene: TRBV5-1
clone size: many
D gene: TRBD2

CDR3 DNA: TGTGCCACCAGCAGGGACAGGGGGTCGGCGGATACGCAGTATTTT
CDR3 protein: CATSRDRGSADTQYF
J gene: TRBJ2-3
CDR3 length: 15
V gene: TRBV15
clone size: once
D gene: TRBD1

CDR3 DNA: TGTGCCAGCAGGGACAGGGAGTCTGGAAACACCATATATTTT
CDR3 protein: CASRDRESGNTIYF
J gene: TRBJ1-3
CDR3 length: 14
V gene: TRBV5-4
clone size: medium-sized
D gene: TRBD1

CDR3 DNA: TGTGCCACCAGGGTTACAGGGGACACCGGGGAGCTGTTTTTT
CDR3 protein: CATRVTGDTGELFF
J gene: TRBJ2-2
CDR3 length: 14
V gene: TRBV6-4
clone size: NA
D gene: TRBD1

CDR3 DNA: TGTGCCAGCAGTCCCTCGGGGGGGACAACTAACTATGGCTACACCTTC
CDR3 protein: CASSPSGGTTNYGYTF
J gene: TRBJ1-2
CDR3 length: 16
V gene: TRBV28
clone size: NA
D gene: NA

CDR3 DNA: TGTGCCAGCAGCCACGAACAGGGAAACATTCAGTACTTC
CDR3 protein: CASSHEQGNIQYF
J gene: TRBJ2-4
CDR3 length: 13
V gene: TRBV7-2
clone size: NA
D gene: NA

CDR3 DNA: TGTGCCAGCAGCGGAGGGGATAATCAGCCCCAGCATTTT
CDR3 protein: CASSGGDNQPQHF
J gene: TRBJ1-5
CDR3 length: 13
V gene: TRBV2
clone size: NA
D gene: NA

CDR3 DNA: TGTGCCAGCAGACCCTATCCGGGACAGGGGTACGAGCAGTACTTC
CDR3 protein: CASRPYPGQGYEQYF
J gene: TRBJ2-7
CDR3 length: 15
V gene: TRBV6-5
clone size: NA
D gene: TRBD1

CDR3 DNA: TGTTCCAGCAGCCCCATTGGGGGGGAAGCTTTCTTT
CDR3 protein: CSSSPIGGEAFF
J gene: TRBJ1-1
CDR3 length: 12
V gene: TRBV7-9
clone size: NA
D gene: NA

CDR3 DNA: TGTGCCTGGACTCCCGCGGGGGTTGAAGCTTTCTTT
CDR3 protein: CAWTPAGVEAFF
J gene: TRBJ1-1
CDR3 length: 12
V gene: TRBV30
clone size: few
D gene: NA

CDR3 DNA: TGTGCCAGCAGGCCTAAGACAGGGGGCCACTACGAGCAGTACTTC
CDR3 protein: CASRPKTGGHYEQYF
J gene: TRBJ2-7
CDR3 length: 15
V gene: TRBV28
clone size: once
D gene: TRBD1

CDR3 DNA: TGTGCCAGCAGCCCGAGGGTACAGAGCACAGATACGCAGTATTTT
CDR3 protein: CASSPRVQSTDTQYF
J gene: TRBJ2-3
CDR3 length: 15
V gene: TRBV5-4
clone size: NA
D gene: NA